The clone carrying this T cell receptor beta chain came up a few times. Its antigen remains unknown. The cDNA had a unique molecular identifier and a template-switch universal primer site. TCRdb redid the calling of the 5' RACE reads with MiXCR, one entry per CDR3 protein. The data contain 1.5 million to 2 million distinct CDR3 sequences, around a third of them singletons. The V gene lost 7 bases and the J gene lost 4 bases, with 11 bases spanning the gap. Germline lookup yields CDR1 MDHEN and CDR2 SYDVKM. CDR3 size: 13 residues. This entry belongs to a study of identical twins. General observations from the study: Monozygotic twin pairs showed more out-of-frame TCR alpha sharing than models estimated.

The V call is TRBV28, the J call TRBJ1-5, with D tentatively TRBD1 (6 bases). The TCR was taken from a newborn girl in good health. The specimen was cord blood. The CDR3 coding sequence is TGTGCCAGCAAACAGGGCGCTAATCAGCCCCAGCATTTT. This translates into CASKQGANQPQHF.